A selection of T cell receptor beta chains follows, all from one sample in a study of T cell changes during pregnancy in multiple sclerosis. Clones were sequenced by immunoSEQ multiplex PCR, and TCRdb holds only the in-frame ones, with some missing. The sample has 50,000 or so clones, 91% seen once. The sequencing here drew on CD4+ T cells from peripheral blood mononuclear cells, taken after pregnancy. The source is a female donor in good health, enrolled as a control in a pregnancy study. Each CDR3 is given with its conserved first and last residue. A D gene is named only where the DNA matches it firmly. Only part of the rows carry a size: once, few, many, or a class if the clone is expanded.

length,size,J,D,V,DNA,CDR3
15,-,TRBJ2-1,TRBD1,TRBV7-3,TGTGCCAGCAGCTCTCAACAGGGGGCGGACAATGAGCAGTTCTTC,CASSSQQGADNEQFF
16,-,TRBJ1-1,TRBD1,TRBV19,TGTGCCAGTAGTCACATACCGGGACAGATGAACACTGAAGCTTTCTTT,CASSHIPGQMNTEAFF
15,-,TRBJ2-1,-,TRBV5-4,TGTGCCAGCAGCTTGGAGGCAGGCCCAATCAATGAGCAGTTCTTC,CASSLEAGPINEQFF
15,-,TRBJ2-4,-,TRBV11-2,TGTGCCAGCAGCTTTGAAGTCGCCGGAGGCGACATTCAGTACTTC,CASSFEVAGGDIQYF
17,-,TRBJ1-5,-,TRBV5-6,TGTGCCAGCAGCTCCACGGGCCGGGGGGCTTCCCATCAGCCCCAGCATTTT,CASSSTGRGASHQPQHF
19,-,TRBJ1-5,TRBD1,TRBV18,TGTGCCAGCTCACCCCTGGCGACAGGGTTAATTAATAGCAATCAGCCCCAGCATTTT,CASSPLATGLINSNQPQHF
12,-,TRBJ2-7,-,TRBV10-3,TGTGCCATCAGTGAGATGGAGTACGAGCAGTACTTC,CAISEMEYEQYF
15,-,TRBJ2-3,TRBD1,TRBV30,TGTGCCTGGAGTCCCGGACAGGGGAGCACAGATACGCAGTATTTT,CAWSPGQGSTDTQYF
15,-,TRBJ1-5,TRBD1,TRBV12-5,TGTGCTAGTGGTCTGGGGGGACAGGATAATCAGCCCCAGCATTTT,CASGLGGQDNQPQHF
16,-,TRBJ2-1,TRBD1,TRBV5-1,TGCGCCAGCAGCAGCGAGAGGACAGGGACCTACAATGAGCAGTTCTTC,CASSSERTGTYNEQFF
15,-,TRBJ2-7,TRBD1,TRBV6-1,TGTGCCAGCAGTTTCAATTCCGGGACAGGGGGCGAGCAGTACTTC,CASSFNSGTGGEQYF
15,-,TRBJ2-5,TRBD2,TRBV10-3,TGTGCCATCAGTGATGGCGGGGGAAATCAAGAGACCCAGTACTTC,CAISDGGGNQETQYF
16,-,TRBJ1-2,TRBD1,TRBV5-6,TGTGCCAGCAGCTCGGGAGGGGACAGCCCTAACTATGGCTACACCTTC,CASSSGGDSPNYGYTF
13,-,TRBJ2-7,TRBD2,TRBV30,TGTGCCTGGAGTCGGATGCGGGGGTCCGAGCAGTACTTC,CAWSRMRGSEQYF
15,-,TRBJ2-5,-,TRBV14,TGTGCCAGCAGCCTCCTCGGTGGTTGGCAAGAGACCCAGTACTTC,CASSLLGGWQETQYF
16,once,TRBJ1-1,-,TRBV27,TGTGCCAGCAGTTTAAGTCCAGGGTTGAGTGAAACTGAAGCTTTCTTT,CASSLSPGLSETEAFF
16,-,TRBJ2-1,-,TRBV9,TGTGCCAGCAGCGTAGGATCCGGGGGACGCTTCAGGGAGCAGTTCTTC,CASSVGSGGRFREQFF
16,-,TRBJ2-1,TRBD2,TRBV7-9,TGTGCCAGCAGCTCCAGCGGGACTAGGGCTATGGGTGAGCAGTTCTTC,CASSSSGTRAMGEQFF
14,-,TRBJ1-1,-,TRBV30,TGTGCCTGGTCACGGGGGGGGGCCGCCACTGAAGCTTTCTTT,CAWSRGGAATEAFF
12,once,TRBJ2-7,-,TRBV30,TGTGCCTGGAGACATTCCGCCTACGAGCAGTACTTC,CAWRHSAYEQYF
14,-,TRBJ2-7,-,TRBV4-1,TGCGCCAGCAGCCAAGTGTGGGCAGCCTACGAGCAGTACTTC,CASSQVWAAYEQYF
19,-,TRBJ1-3,-,TRBV15,TGTGCCACCAGCAGAGATCCTAGGCTTATGGCAAACGCTGGAAACACCATATATTTT,CATSRDPRLMANAGNTIYF
13,-,TRBJ1-2,-,TRBV2,TGTGCCAGCAGTGAATTGGGGCGGGGTGGCTACACCTTC,CASSELGRGGYTF
13,once,TRBJ1-5,-,TRBV7-2,TGTGCCAGCAGCCCAGAGGGCAATCAGCCCCAGCATTTT,CASSPEGNQPQHF
15,-,TRBJ1-5,-,TRBV19,TGTGCCAGTAGTATAGCGGGGGGTAGCAATCAGCCCCAGCATTTT,CASSIAGGSNQPQHF
14,-,TRBJ1-2,-,TRBV19,TGTGCCAGTCGCCCTGTACCCAGGGACTATGGCTACACCTTC,CASRPVPRDYGYTF
15,-,TRBJ2-7,-,TRBV15,TGTGCCACCAGCAGAGAAATCAATATCCAGTACGAGCAGTACTTC,CATSREINIQYEQYF
17,-,TRBJ1-3,-,TRBV10-3,TGTGCCATCAGTGAGGGAAGAGGGAAGACTATGGGAAACACCATATATTTT,CAISEGRGKTMGNTIYF
13,-,TRBJ1-6,-,TRBV11-3,TGTGCCAGCAGCACCCAGGGAGGGTCACCCCTCCACTTT,CASSTQGGSPLHF
15,-,TRBJ1-6,-,TRBV19,TGTGCCAGTAGTGCGCAGGGTAAGGTTGGTTCACCCCTCCACTTT,CASSAQGKVGSPLHF
13,-,TRBJ1-3,-,TRBV6-6,TGTGCCAGCAGTCCACCGGGACTAGTCACCATATATTTT,CASSPPGLVTIYF
18,-,TRBJ2-2,TRBD1,TRBV7-9,TGTGCCAGCAGCCACAATCAGGGGGCGAAACTGAACACCGGGGAGCTGTTTTTT,CASSHNQGAKLNTGELFF